This paragraph reports one T cell receptor beta chain. Its target is unknown. Repertoires were generated with immunoSEQ multiplex PCR, while TCRdb's copy carries only in-frame clones and drops some. The sample consists of approximately 28,000 clones, around 79% of them appearing once. With 5 bases removed from V and 7 bases from J, the gap between germline ends came to 21 bases. This CDR3 is built from 17 residues. Germline assignment: CDR1 LGHDT and CDR2 YNNKEL (reference sequence). This sample was taken from a study of vaccination effects on CD4 cells after COVID-19. Expansion with viral peptide pools was applied to antigen-specific CD4+ T cells by the ViraFEST assay prior to sequencing. Upon completion of more than 9 days in culture, CD4+ T cells were isolated. Each participant was given two doses of one vaccine (BNT162b2 or mRNA-1273).

The material sequenced was CD4+ T cells from PBMCs cultured with SARS-CoV-2 spike peptides, taken after COVID-19 vaccination. This sequence was found in a human donor who received a COVID-19 vaccine. Some clones in this sample may be carry-over from other donors' samples. This rearrangement joins TRBV3-1 (or the pseudogene TRBV3-2) to TRBJ1-6; D not certain. The CDR3 sequence: CASSKLTTVSLNSPLHF. DNA of the CDR3: TGTGCCAGCAGCAAATTAACGACGGTCTCCCTCAATTCACCCCTCCACTTT.